The 2 T cell receptor beta chains reported below all come from one sample, sequenced in a study of T cell repertoires in cytomegalovirus infection. TCRdb fed the reads into MiXCR, producing one record per CDR3 protein. The table lists just under 500,000 distinct CDR3 sequences, 30% to 40% of them singletons. Their specific antigens are unknown. Sample: cultured PBMCs, taken from culture after CMV antigen stimulation. The origin of the receptors is a human donor in good health (CMV status not recorded). Some clones in this sample may be carry-over from other donors' samples.

The chain carries TRBV6-5 and TRBJ1-2, with D possibly being TRBD1 (6 bases). The CDR3 spans 15 residues. Deletions cut 2 bases from V and 8 bases from J, with 18 bases between. Looked up from germline, CDR1 is MNHEY and CDR2 is SVGAGI. CDR3 nucleotides: TGTGCCAGCAGTTACGACGGGGGCTCTCTGGGGGGCTACACCTTC. This gives the protein CASSYDGGSLGGYTF.

The genes are TRBV7-2 and TRBJ1-4; 7 positions agree with TRBD1. V trimming: 4 bases; J trimming: 7 bases; junction bases outside the gene matches: 12. The CDR3 consists of 16 residues. Germline V gives CDR1 SGHTA, CDR2 FQGNSA. Here the CDR3 DNA reads TGTGCCAGCAGCTGGGGTGGAGGGGGCGGACGTGAAAAACTGTTTTTT. It is translated as CASSWGGGGGREKLFF.